The 9 T cell receptor beta chains in this list originate from one sample, sequenced in a study of T cells in Graves' hyperthyroidism and ophthalmopathy. Amplification of TCR beta CDR3 regions used RNA as the template. Primed by the HTBI set, a first-round RT-PCR was run on the TCR CDR3. TCRdb processed the multiplex PCR reads anew with MiXCR; each CDR3 protein has one entry. The repertoire holds approximately 400,000 distinct CDR3 sequences, 15% to 19% seen once, with 28% in the top ten. The sample was blood. The receptors come from a woman aged 18-29 years with Graves' hyperthyroidism that later progressed to Graves' ophthalmopathy.

This clonotype turned up a few times. The rearrangement uses TRBV5-6 and TRBJ2-6; D is possibly TRBD1 (5 bases). Trimming left V 2 bases short and J 2 bases short, with 8 bases between. Germline V gene data show CDR1 as SGHDT and CDR2 as YYEEEE. The CDR3 has 15 amino acids. The CDR3 sequence is CASSLPGPGANVLTF. In DNA form, the CDR3 reads TGTGCCAGCAGCTTACCAGGGCCTGGGGCCAACGTCCTGACTTTC.

This clonotype came up a few times. The chain employs TRBV27 and TRBJ1-1, with 9 bases fitting TRBD1. V lost 3 bases and J lost 7; bases outside the gene matches: 6. CDR3 length: 14 residues. Germline loops: CDR1 MNHEY, CDR2 SMNVEV (reference sequence). The DNA for the CDR3 is TGTGCCAGCAGTTTTCGGGACAGGGCCGGTGAAGCTTTCTTT. Protein: CASSFRDRAGEAFF.

This chain uses TRBV9 with TRBJ2-1; 9 bases fit TRBD2. V shed 2 bases, J shed 6 bases, and the junction held 6 bases outside the gene matches. Germline V gene lookup returns CDR1 SGDLS and CDR2 YYNGEE. The CDR3 length is 15 residues. The CDR3 protein is CASSVSGSLGNEQFF. The DNA for the CDR3 is TGTGCCAGCAGCGTTAGCGGGAGTTTGGGCAATGAGCAGTTCTTC.

In its sample, this clonotype was seen many times. The rearrangement links TRBV3-1 to TRBJ2-7, with 7 bases matching TRBD1. In germline, CDR1 is LGHDT, CDR2 YNNKEL (reference sequence). V dropped 0 bases and J dropped 3; count of bases not matched to a gene: 11. The CDR3 length is 17 residues. DNA for the CDR3: TGTGCCAGCAGCCAAGACGGACAGGCCCCCCATATCTACGAGCAGTACTTC. It is translated as CASSQDGQAPHIYEQYF.

This clonotype was counted ten times or more. The V and J genes are TRBV12-3 or TRBV12-4 and TRBJ2-1; D ambiguous. This CDR3 spans 16 amino acids. The V end was cut by 0 bases, the J end by 0 bases, with 9 bases between. The CDR3 loop is CASSLARRSSYNEQFF. CDR3 nucleotide sequence: TGTGCCAGCAGTTTAGCGCGCAGGAGCTCCTACAATGAGCAGTTCTTC.

Many counts were recorded for this clonotype. The J gene is TRBJ1-1, the V gene TRBV11-2; no firm D call. CDR3 length: 12 amino acids. Germline values: CDR1 SGHAT, CDR2 FQNNGV. V was cut by 5 bases and J by 5 bases, with 9 bases left in between. This CDR3 reads CASSRVETEAFF. The CDR3 coding sequence is TGTGCCAGCAGCCGGGTGGAGACTGAAGCTTTCTTT.

This clonotype occurred many times. The rearrangement uses TRBV13 and TRBJ2-5; D unresolved. The CDR3 loop spans 16 amino acids. Germline CDR1 is PRHDT and CDR2 is FYEKMQ (reference sequence). V gave up 1 base and J gave up 3 bases, with 15 bases separating them. CDR3 coding DNA: TGTGCCAGCAGCTTAGCGGTTGCGGCTACTAAAGAGACCCAGTACTTC. It is translated as CASSLAVAATKETQYF.

At least ten counts were recorded for this clonotype. The chain links TRBV28 to TRBJ1-2; no firm D call. The germline V and J ends were trimmed by 2 bases and 0 bases, with 7 bases remaining between them. CDR1 MDHEN and CDR2 SYDVKM come from the germline V gene. This CDR3 comprises 14 residues. CDR3 DNA: TGTGCCAGCAGTTTAGTAACCGCTAACTATGGCTACACCTTC. This sequence encodes CASSLVTANYGYTF.

This clonotype appeared many times. The V call is TRBV6-1, the J call TRBJ2-1; tentative D call: TRBD2 (5 bases). V lost 5 bases and J lost 6, with 20 bases in between. The CDR3 runs 16 residues. Germline V CDR1 and CDR2: MNHNS, SASEGT. CDR3 sequence reads: CASSSPRDSVGNEQFF. As DNA, the CDR3 is TGTGCCAGCAGTTCCCCCCGGGATTCGGTGGGCAATGAGCAGTTCTTC.